This TCR beta chain was captured by sequencing in a study of blood T cell repertoires in COVID-19. Turning to the study itself: Sources were T cells, B-cell-depleted T cells, or PBMCs; the material itself was cDNA or gDNA.

The method was immunoSEQ multiplex PCR; TCRdb's version includes in-frame clones alone and lacks a portion of them. This table has about 160,000 clones, approximately 80% appearing once. The CDR3 is 12 amino acids. V was pared by 2 bases and J by 5 bases, with 7 bases between. CDR1 and CDR2 (germline): SGHTA, FQGTGA. Sequences were obtained from peripheral blood. V and J are TRBV7-3 and TRBJ2-7, with D unresolved. This clonotype originated in a man aged 65 to 85 with acute or convalescent COVID-19. CDR3 region: CASSLLSDEQYF. The CDR3 nucleotides are TGTGCCAGCAGCTTACTCAGCGACGAGCAGTACTTC.